This T cell receptor beta chain emerged from a study of T cells in localized non-small cell lung cancer. The study, taken as a whole, reports: Because only a single region of the tumor was sequenced, heterogeneity remains possible. With higher T cell density in blood came longer overall survival.

About this clone itself: Its antigen is not identified.

The CDR3 has 11 residues. The V end lost 6 bases, the J end lost 8 bases, and 13 bases lay between the germline ends. Germline CDR1 and CDR2: DFQATT and SNEGSKA (reference sequence). Using immunoSEQ multiplex PCR, the repertoire was profiled, and TCRdb retains in-frame clones only, with some absent. Of roughly 70,000 clones detected, around 85% appear once; the ten largest clones hold 20% to 25%. This chain uses TRBV20-1 with TRBJ1-2; TRBD1 might be the D (6 bases). This clonotype originated in a male donor aged 60 or over with stage III squamous cell lung carcinoma. The sample in question was peripheral blood, obtained before any cancer treatment. This CDR3 is CSAKQGWGYTF. In DNA, the CDR3 is TGCAGTGCGAAACAGGGATGGGGCTACACCTTC.